This T cell receptor (beta chain) stems from a study of shared clonotypes between healthy human individuals. Background on the study: Each donor's CD4 naive and CD4 memory cells filled three plates apiece, CD8 naive two, and CD8 memory one.

A split of CD4+ cells into CD45RA+ naive and CD45RA-negative memory subsets was performed. Concerning this clone itself: Its antigen remains unknown.

Whole-study findings and limits: Shared clonotypes across all four donors exceeded non-shared ones in generation probability. Estimated richness values were generally larger in naive subsets than in memory subsets.

Trimming shortened V by 0 bases and J by 4 bases, and 14 bases separated the two germline ends. CDR1 is SGHRS and CDR2 is YFSETQ in the germline V gene. The CDR3 totals 15 residues. Clones were read by immunoSEQ multiplex PCR, and TCRdb kept only the in-frame ones, dropping some. The table records hundreds of thousands of clones, roughly 70% of them present only once. The chain joins TRBV5-1 to TRBJ2-7; D unresolved. Sequenced material: memory CD4+ T cells sorted from blood. Subset noted: CD45RA-negative fraction. The TCR was taken from a woman in her 30s in good health. CDR3 region: CASSLDWQIPYEQYF. The CDR3 region has the DNA TGCGCCAGCAGCTTGGATTGGCAGATACCTTACGAGCAGTACTTC.